This T cell receptor beta chain was sequenced for a study of prognosis after radiotherapy for stage I lung cancer. This CDR3 has 11 amino acids. The V gene end was trimmed by 2 bases and the J gene end by 14 bases; junction bases not matched to a gene: 4. The authors amplified TCR beta CDR3 from genomic DNA using two-round multiplex PCR. Gene-specific TRBV and TRBJ primers were used in PCR round one. One entry per CDR3 protein, called by TCRdb with MiXCR from the multiplex PCR reads. The table records roughly 23,000 distinct CDR3 sequences, 40% of them present only once. The V and J genes are TRBV12-3 or TRBV12-4 and TRBJ2-3; 7 bases are a match to TRBD1. The TCR originated in a donor of 50 years or more with non-small cell lung cancer. Sequenced here: PBMCs, sampled before or after stereotactic body radiation therapy (not recorded which). The CDR3 here is CASSLQGVPYF. In DNA, the CDR3 is TGTGCCAGCAGTTTACAGGGGGTCCCGTATTTT.